This T cell receptor (beta chain) is from a study of control samples from healthy donors and cancer patients. The data were produced by immunoSEQ multiplex PCR, yet TCRdb's version contains in-frame clones alone and is incomplete. The repertoire includes 260,000 or so clones, roughly 80% of them detected once, and 13% sits in the top ten. V was clipped by 1 base and J by 9 bases, with 9 bases between them. The germline gives CDR1 MNHNS, CDR2 SASEGT. This CDR3 has 13 amino acids. Sequenced: PBMCs. This sequence joins TRBV6-1 and TRBJ2-2; D unclear. The clonotype was recovered from an older woman with lung cancer. The CDR3 protein is CASSEESNRELFF. The CDR3 DNA is TGTGCCAGCAGTGAAGAGTCCAACAGGGAGCTGTTTTTT.